This T cell receptor (beta chain) was captured by sequencing in a study of beta chain features in type 1 diabetes (dated by TCRdb to 2017 to 2018). About the full investigation: No differences in mean age, gender distribution, total cell number or subset yield were found between patients and healthy donors. A total of about 110,000,000 sorted cells were examined across all samples, and a strong correlation was observed between cell number per subset and RNA yield. The study compared TCRB repertoires of sorted circulating CD4+ T cell subsets between recently diagnosed type 1 diabetes patients and matched healthy donors. Regulatory and stem cell-like memory subsets were isolated from only 8 patients and roughly 8 healthy donors, whereas naive and central memory subsets came from all 30 or so donors. The full study reports these points: Only small numbers of individuals were included in the HLA sub-analyses, which left unresolved whether HLA type had any influence on TCRB rearrangement. Patients with type 1 diabetes made fewer insertions and deleted more nucleotides at VDJ recombination sites, implying thymic rearrangement abnormalities. PCR might favor shorter templates, but patient and control samples were amplified and corrected together, so any skew would affect both groups equally. Naive, central memory and regulatory TCRB repertoires appeared more similar among patients than among healthy donors. A moderate but significant shortening of TCRB CDR3 length was observed in type 1 diabetes patients in all four CD4+ subsets. Because cDNA rather than genomic DNA was sequenced, highly expressing activated cells could have been over-represented, although no difference in activation and CD3 levels was found between groups.

Each donor gave one peripheral blood draw, roughly 0.11 L on average, collected into heparinised tubes. Using a panel that included CD45RO, CCR7, CD25, CD127, CD95 and CD27, naive, central memory, regulatory and stem cell-like memory CD4+ T cells were sorted on a BD FACSAria II. A purity above 95% was achieved for all sorted populations. PBMCs were isolated right away by Lymphoprep density gradient centrifugation and were stained directly, without culture. Samples were stained and sorted in pairs, with one healthy donor and one patient per experiment, so that batch effects were minimized. CDR1 and CDR2, looked up from the germline V gene, are KGHSH and LQKENI. Measured from the cysteine to the phenylalanine, the CDR3 is 13 residues long. Only the CDR3 DNA stays, 39 bases, in frame from base 1. Between the V and J ends, shortened by 3 bases and 8 bases respectively, the junction contains 10 bases.

Turning to this clone: There is no known antigen for this receptor. No much larger clone exists at a distance of one base, and base qualities are not known.

The entire isolated RNA was reverse transcribed using the High Capacity cDNA Reverse Transcription Kit, and thus expressed TCRB transcripts were sequenced. Deep immunoSEQ sequencing was applied to naive, central memory and regulatory T cell samples, giving an average of about 3.7 million total reads per sample. After sorted cells were lysed in RLT buffer, RNA was extracted with DNase-treated RNeasy Micro or Mini kits, with the choice depending on cell number. To prevent cross-contamination, every cell subset was processed on its own, while patient and healthy donor samples were processed together. The immunoSEQ multiplex PCR was used to amplify TCRB sequences from cDNA, yielding 87-bp fragments that span the CDR3 region. Amplicons were sequenced on the Illumina HiSeq platform. The paper's processing steps were these. Synthetic template baselines were used to correct PCR bias computationally, reads within Hamming distance 2 were collapsed together, and singletons that could not be merged were discarded. By aligning reads against IMGT, V, D and J genes, CDR3 length, and insertions or deletions at six rearrangement sites were assigned. Within each subset, clonotype counts were normalized to the number of sorted cells before true diversity and Gini coefficients were calculated with the tcR R package. Repertoire sharing was quantified using the overlap coefficient calculated on TCRB nucleotide sequences. TCRdb retrieved this table from immuneACCESS and kept in-frame rearrangements only. Not all clones are present; in checked studies, unresolved V genes account for under half, and no reason is known for the remainder. V and J calls and clone size come straight from that table; D and trimming were deduced from the DNA. This sample gives approximately 170,000 clones in total; 7.5% to 10% of them show up just once. 2% to 3% of the sample is held by the ten biggest clonotypes.

The chain joins TRBV18 to TRBJ1-4; perhaps TRBD1 is the D gene, with 5 bases matching. This clonotype was sampled from a woman in her late teens or twenties in good health. Sequencing was done on a sample of central memory CD4+ T cells from blood. The CDR3 sequence is CASSPGGSEKLFF. The DNA sequence is as follows: TGTGCCAGCTCACCTGGGGGGAGCGAAAAACTGTTTTTT.